A single sample gave rise to the 2 T cell receptor beta chains below, sequenced in a study of T cell repertoires in cytomegalovirus infection. These receptors have no known antigen. TCRdb independently ran MiXCR on the reads; one entry per CDR3 protein. The sample shows tens of thousands of distinct CDR3 sequences, approximately 22% of them seen only once. The sequencing sample was made of PBMCs, sequenced either directly or after in vitro stimulation (not recorded which). These receptors all stem from a human donor in good health (CMV status not recorded). Some clones in this sample may be carry-over from other donors' samples.

The chain links TRBV19 to TRBJ1-5; a weak D match, TRBD1 (6 bases). Germline CDR1 is LNHDA and CDR2 is SQIVND (reference sequence). Trimming took 6 bases from V and 9 from J, leaving 15 bases between them. There are 13 residues in the CDR3. The CDR3 DNA follows: TGTGCCAGTAGGTCGACAGGTTTCGGGCCCCAGCATTTT. It codes for CASRSTGFGPQHF.

This clonotype has a handful of counts. The chain couples TRBV11-3 to TRBJ2-2; D possibly corresponds to TRBD1 (7 bases). The CDR3 is made up of 18 amino acids. Germline CDR1 reads SGHNT; CDR2 reads YENEEA. Trimming cost V 5 bases and J 2 bases, with 21 bases left between them. The CDR3 nucleotides read TGTGCCAGCAGCCCTAGACAGGGAGGCCTCACCAACACCGGGGAGCTGTTTTTT. Translated: CASSPRQGGLTNTGELFF.